The 11 T cell receptor beta chains below were found in one sample sequenced in a study of blood T cell repertoires in COVID-19. Sequencing used immunoSEQ multiplex PCR; TCRdb keeps in-frame clones, though not all of them. The sample has about 34,000 clones, roughly 91% seen once. The sequenced sample was peripheral blood. The receptor source for this set is a man older than 75 with acute or convalescent COVID-19.

The V call is TRBV28, the J call TRBJ1-6; 7 bases are a match to TRBD1. V dropped 5 bases and J dropped 14; count of bases not matched to a gene: 6. Germline values: CDR1 MDHEN, CDR2 SYDVKM. CDR3 size: 12 residues. As DNA, the CDR3 is TGTGCCAGCAGTGAATTACAGGGGTCCCTCCACTTT. This sequence encodes CASSELQGSLHF.

The V gene is TRBV12-5, the J gene TRBJ1-1; D is perhaps TRBD1 (6 bases). CDR3 size: 12 residues. V shed 6 bases and J shed 6 bases, with 11 bases lying between them. Germline lookup yields CDR1 LGHNT and CDR2 FRNRAP. The CDR3 reads CASGMTGAEAFF. CDR3 in DNA: TGTGCTAGTGGCATGACAGGCGCTGAAGCTTTCTTT.

This clone showed up just once. Mismatch with germline at one junction end may stem from a read error. The V and J genes are TRBV6-2 or TRBV6-3 and TRBJ2-7, with 13 bases lining up with TRBD2. The CDR3 runs to 16 residues. Germline V gene data show CDR1 as MNHEY and CDR2 as SVGEGT. In DNA, the CDR3 is TGTGCCAGCAGTTACTCGACCTCGCTACTAGCGGGGGGGCGGGGCTTC. The encoded protein is CASSYSTSLLAGGRGF.

A single count supports this clone. This chain links TRBV28 with TRBJ1-1, with 8 nucleotides matching TRBD1. CDR1 is MDHEN, CDR2 SYDVKM, per germline. This CDR3 region has 12 residues. V was pared by 7 bases and J by 5 bases, with 3 bases of the junction left unmatched. Written as DNA, the CDR3 is TGTGCCAGCAAGGACAGGGAGACTGAAGCTTTCTTT. Translated, it gives CASKDRETEAFF. Full variable domain (remainder filled in from reference TRBV28 and TRBJ1-1): DVKVTQSSRYLVKRTGEKVFLECVQDMDHENMFWYRQDPGLGLRLIYFSYDVKMKEKGDIPEGYSVSREKKERFSLILESASTNQTSMYLCASKDRETEAFFGQGTRLTVV.

This clone appeared a few times. The V gene is TRBV4-1, the J gene TRBJ2-3, with D uncertain. CDR1 MGHRA and CDR2 YSYEKL come from the germline V gene. V was cut by 3 bases and J by 6 bases, with 10 bases left in between. The CDR3 length is 13 residues. CDR3 coding DNA: TGCGCCAGCAGCCATCACGGTGTGGATACGCAGTATTTT. The encoded protein is CASSHHGVDTQYF.

This clone was detected only once. The chain links TRBV7-9 to TRBJ1-3; D remains unclear. Germline loops: CDR1 SEHNR, CDR2 FQNEAQ (reference sequence). This CDR3 has 12 residues. V was cut by 6 bases and J by 4 bases, with 7 bases left in between. DNA for the CDR3: TGTGCCAGCAGTCCCCAGGGAAACACCATATATTTT. Translating it yields CASSPQGNTIYF.

The gene calls are TRBV5-1 and TRBJ2-1, with 7 bases aligning to TRBD1. The CDR3 runs 13 residues. CDR1 is SGHRS and CDR2 is YFSETQ in the germline V gene. Unmatched junction bases numbered 4, after V lost 5 bases and J lost 5 bases. The CDR3 reads CASRTGPNNEQFF. In nucleotides, the CDR3 is TGCGCCAGCAGGACAGGGCCCAACAATGAGCAGTTCTTC.

The rearrangement uses TRBV6-5 and TRBJ2-2, with 9 bases aligning to TRBD1. This CDR3 comprises 14 residues. V trimming: 11 bases; J trimming: 4 bases; junction bases outside the gene matches: 8. The germline V gene encodes CDR1 MNHEY and CDR2 SVGAGI. CDR3 loop: CASARDRVTGELFF. In DNA form, the CDR3 reads TGTGCCTCGGCCCGGGACAGGGTCACCGGGGAGCTGTTTTTT.

The chain carries TRBV5-5 and TRBJ1-6; D perhaps matches TRBD1 (6 bases). This CDR3 contains 17 residues. Germline CDR1 and CDR2: SGHKS and YYEKEE (reference sequence). The V end lost 4 bases, the J end lost 10 bases, and 24 bases lay between the germline ends. The CDR3, as DNA: TGTGCCAGCAGCCTGGGGGCAGGGGTACTGGTGGGATCACCCCTCCACTTT. Its translation: CASSLGAGVLVGSPLHF.

This chain uses TRBV24-1 with TRBJ2-2; TRBD2 might be the D (5 bases). The CDR3 is 12 amino acids. Trimming removed 9 bases at V and 5 bases at J, with 9 bases between. In germline, CDR1 is KGHDR, CDR2 SFDVKD. The CDR3, as DNA: TGTGCCACCTCGACGGGGACCGGGGAGCTGTTTTTT. Translation gives CATSTGTGELFF.

V and J are TRBV28 and TRBJ2-7; a weak D match, TRBD2 (6 bases). Germline V lookup: CDR1 MDHEN, CDR2 SYDVKM. V lost 6 bases and J 3 bases, leaving 18 bases between the germline ends. The CDR3 extends over 15 amino acids. The CDR3 sequence is CASSPSAPGDYEQYF. The CDR3 DNA sequence: TGTGCCAGCAGCCCCTCCGCCCCGGGGGACTACGAGCAGTACTTC.